The TCR beta chain under discussion was sequenced for a study of blood T cell repertoires in COVID-19. Study at large: Whether acute or convalescent, the COVID-19 samples came from the United States, Italy and Spain. Sample material is recorded as cDNA or gDNA derived from T cells, B-cell-depleted T cells, or PBMCs.

Germline lookup yields CDR1 LNHNV and CDR2 YYDKDF (reference sequence). This CDR3 comprises 17 residues. The J segment lost 7 bases and the V segment lost 0 bases, leaving 6 bases of the junction unmatched. As originally analysed: Researchers report that nucleated cell counts were estimated from reference gene primer amplification. Clones were sequenced by immunoSEQ multiplex PCR, and TCRdb holds only the in-frame ones, with some missing. V and J calls plus clone size are reproduced from that table; the DNA served to infer D and trimming. This sample has some 170,000 clones, with 60% to 80% found just once.

The sequence derives from a woman in her seventies with acute or convalescent COVID-19. This chain uses TRBV15 with TRBJ2-1, with 13 bases aligning to TRBD2. The sequencing sample was made of peripheral blood. Here the CDR3 reads CATSRERLAGGSNEQFF. The CDR3 DNA reads TGTGCCACCAGCAGAGAAAGACTAGCGGGAGGTTCTAATGAGCAGTTCTTC.